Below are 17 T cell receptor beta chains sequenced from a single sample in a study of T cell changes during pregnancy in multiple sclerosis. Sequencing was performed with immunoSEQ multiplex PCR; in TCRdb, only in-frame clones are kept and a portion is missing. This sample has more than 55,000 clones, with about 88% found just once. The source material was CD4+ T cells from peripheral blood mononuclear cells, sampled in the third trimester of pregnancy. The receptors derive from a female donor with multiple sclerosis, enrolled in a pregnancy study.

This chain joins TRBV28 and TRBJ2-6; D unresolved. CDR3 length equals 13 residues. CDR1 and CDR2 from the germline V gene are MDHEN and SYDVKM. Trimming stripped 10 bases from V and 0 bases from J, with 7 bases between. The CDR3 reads CATEPSGANVLTF. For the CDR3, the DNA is TGTGCCACCGAGCCCTCTGGGGCCAACGTCCTGACTTTC.

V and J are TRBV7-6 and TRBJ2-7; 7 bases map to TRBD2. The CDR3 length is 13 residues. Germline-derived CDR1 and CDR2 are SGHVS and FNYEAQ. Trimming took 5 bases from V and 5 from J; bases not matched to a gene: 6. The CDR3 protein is CASSKGGPDEQYF. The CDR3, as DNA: TGTGCCAGCAGCAAGGGAGGGCCGGACGAGCAGTACTTC.

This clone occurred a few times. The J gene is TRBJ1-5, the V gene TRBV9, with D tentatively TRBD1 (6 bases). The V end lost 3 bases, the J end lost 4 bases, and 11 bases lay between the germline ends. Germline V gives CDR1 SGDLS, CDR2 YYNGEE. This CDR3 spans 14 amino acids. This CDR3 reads CASSASGVNQPQHF. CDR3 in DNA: TGTGCCAGCAGCGCGTCAGGGGTAAATCAGCCCCAGCATTTT. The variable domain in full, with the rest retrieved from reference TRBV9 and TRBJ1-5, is DSGVTQTPKHLITATGQRVTLRCSPRSGDLSVYWYQQSLDQGLQFLIQYYNGEERAKGNILERFSAQQFPDLHSELNLSSLELGDSALYFCASSASGVNQPQHFGDGTRLSIL.

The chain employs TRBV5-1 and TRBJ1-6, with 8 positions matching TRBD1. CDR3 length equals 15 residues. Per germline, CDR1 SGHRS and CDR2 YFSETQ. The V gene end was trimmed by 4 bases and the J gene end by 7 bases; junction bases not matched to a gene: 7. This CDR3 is CASSTDRVENSPLHF. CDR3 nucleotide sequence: TGCGCCAGCAGCACGGACAGGGTCGAGAATTCACCCCTCCACTTT.

Written as DNA, the CDR3 is TGTGCCTGGAGTGTACGAGCGGGGATCCACGAGCAGTACTTC. Protein: CAWSVRAGIHEQYF. The chain carries TRBV30 and TRBJ2-7; 7 nucleotides align to TRBD2. The CDR3 length is 14 residues. The V and J ends lost 0 bases and 5 bases, in that order; junction bases with no gene match: 7. Per the germline V gene, CDR1 is GTSNPN and CDR2 is SVGIG (reference sequence). The variable domain in full, with the rest retrieved from reference TRBV30 and TRBJ2-7, is SQTIHQWPATLVQPVGSPLSLECTVEGTSNPNLYWYRQAAGRGLQLLFYSVGIGQISSEVPQNLSASRPQDRQFILSSKKLLLSDSGFYLCAWSVRAGIHEQYFGPGTRLTVT.

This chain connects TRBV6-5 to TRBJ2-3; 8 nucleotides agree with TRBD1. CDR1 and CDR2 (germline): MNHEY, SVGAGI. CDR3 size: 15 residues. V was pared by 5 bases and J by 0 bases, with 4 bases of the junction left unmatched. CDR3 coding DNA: TGTGCCAGCAGTCGCGGGACAGGTAGCACAGATACGCAGTATTTT. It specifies CASSRGTGSTDTQYF.

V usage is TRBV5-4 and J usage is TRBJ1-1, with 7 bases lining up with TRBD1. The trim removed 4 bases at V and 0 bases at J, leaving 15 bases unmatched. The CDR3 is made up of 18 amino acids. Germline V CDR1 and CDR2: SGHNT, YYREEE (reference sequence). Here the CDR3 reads CASSRETGSYPMNTEAFF. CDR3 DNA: TGTGCCAGCAGCAGAGAGACAGGGTCTTACCCGATGAACACTGAAGCTTTCTTT.

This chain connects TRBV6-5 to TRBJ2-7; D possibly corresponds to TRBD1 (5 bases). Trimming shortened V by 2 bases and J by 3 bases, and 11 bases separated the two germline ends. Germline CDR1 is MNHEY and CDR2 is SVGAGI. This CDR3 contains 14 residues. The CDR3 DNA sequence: TGTGCCAGCAGTTACGCAGGGCCCCGCTACGAGCAGTACTTC. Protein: CASSYAGPRYEQYF.

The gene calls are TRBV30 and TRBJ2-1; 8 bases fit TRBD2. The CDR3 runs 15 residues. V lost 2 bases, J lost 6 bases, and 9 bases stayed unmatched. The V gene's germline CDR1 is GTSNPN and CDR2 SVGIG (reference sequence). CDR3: CAWSTGTSAVNEQFF. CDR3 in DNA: TGTGCCTGGAGTACGGGGACTAGTGCGGTCAATGAGCAGTTCTTC.

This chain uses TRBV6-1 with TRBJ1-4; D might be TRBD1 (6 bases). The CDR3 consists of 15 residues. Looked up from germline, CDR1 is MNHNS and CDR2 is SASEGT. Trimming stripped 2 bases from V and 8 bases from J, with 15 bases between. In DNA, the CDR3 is TGTGCCAGCAGTGAAAAAACAGGGCCGGGCGAAAAACTGTTTTTT. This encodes CASSEKTGPGEKLFF.

The CDR3: CASSWGQIRTEAFF. Here the CDR3 DNA reads TGTGCCAGCAGCTGGGGACAGATACGCACTGAAGCTTTCTTT. The chain couples TRBV5-6 to TRBJ1-1, with 7 bases aligning to TRBD1. This CDR3 has 14 residues. In germline, CDR1 is SGHDT, CDR2 YYEEEE. Losses at the gene ends were 3 bases for V and 4 bases for J; bases not matched to a gene: 6.

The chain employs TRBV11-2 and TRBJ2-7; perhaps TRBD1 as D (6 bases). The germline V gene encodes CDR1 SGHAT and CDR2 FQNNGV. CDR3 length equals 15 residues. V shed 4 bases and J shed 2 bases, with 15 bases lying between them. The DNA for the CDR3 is TGTGCCAGCAGCTGGGGGCTCCTTGGGGCCTACGAGCAGTACTTC. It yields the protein CASSWGLLGAYEQYF.

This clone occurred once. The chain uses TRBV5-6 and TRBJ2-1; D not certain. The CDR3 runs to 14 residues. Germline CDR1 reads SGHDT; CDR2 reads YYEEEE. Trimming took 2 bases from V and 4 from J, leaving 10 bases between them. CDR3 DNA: TGTGCCAGCAGCTTCGATACACAATACAATGAGCAGTTCTTC. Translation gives CASSFDTQYNEQFF.

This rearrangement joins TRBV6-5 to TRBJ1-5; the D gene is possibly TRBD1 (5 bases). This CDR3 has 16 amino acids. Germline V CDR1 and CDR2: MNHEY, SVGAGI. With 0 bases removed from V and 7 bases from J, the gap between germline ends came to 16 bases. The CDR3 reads CASSYSTAGGGQPQHF. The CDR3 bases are TGTGCCAGCAGTTACTCGACGGCGGGGGGAGGACAGCCCCAGCATTTT.

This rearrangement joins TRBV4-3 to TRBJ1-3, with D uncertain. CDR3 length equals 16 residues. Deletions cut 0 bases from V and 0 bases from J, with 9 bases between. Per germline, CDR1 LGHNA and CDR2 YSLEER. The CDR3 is CASSQDLEGSGNTIYF. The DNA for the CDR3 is TGCGCCAGCAGCCAAGATCTTGAGGGCTCTGGAAACACCATATATTTT.

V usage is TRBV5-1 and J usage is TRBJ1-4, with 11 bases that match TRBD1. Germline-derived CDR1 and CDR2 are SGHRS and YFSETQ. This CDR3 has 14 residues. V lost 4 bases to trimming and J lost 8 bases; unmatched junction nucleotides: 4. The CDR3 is CASSEGQGGEKLFF. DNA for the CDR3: TGCGCCAGCAGCGAGGGACAGGGGGGAGAAAAACTGTTTTTT.

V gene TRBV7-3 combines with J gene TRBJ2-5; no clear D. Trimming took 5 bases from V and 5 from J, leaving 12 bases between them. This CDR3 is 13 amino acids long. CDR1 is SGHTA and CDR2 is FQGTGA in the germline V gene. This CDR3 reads CASSPARSETQYF. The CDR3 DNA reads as TGTGCCAGCAGCCCAGCGAGATCGGAGACCCAGTACTTC.